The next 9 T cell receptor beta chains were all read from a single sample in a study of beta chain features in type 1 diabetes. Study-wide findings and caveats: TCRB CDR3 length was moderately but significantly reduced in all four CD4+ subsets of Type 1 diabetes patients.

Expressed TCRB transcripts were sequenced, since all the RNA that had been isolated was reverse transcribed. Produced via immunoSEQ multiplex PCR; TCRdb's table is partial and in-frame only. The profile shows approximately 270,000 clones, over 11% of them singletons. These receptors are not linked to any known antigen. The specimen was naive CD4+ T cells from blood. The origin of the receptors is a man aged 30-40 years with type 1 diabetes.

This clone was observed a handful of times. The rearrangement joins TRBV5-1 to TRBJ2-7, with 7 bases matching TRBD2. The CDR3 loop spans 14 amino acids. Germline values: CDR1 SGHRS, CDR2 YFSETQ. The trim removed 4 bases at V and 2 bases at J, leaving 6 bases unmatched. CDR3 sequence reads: CASSETSATYEQYF. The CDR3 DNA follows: TGCGCCAGCAGCGAAACTAGCGCAACCTACGAGCAGTACTTC. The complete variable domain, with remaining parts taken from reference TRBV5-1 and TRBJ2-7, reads KAGVTQTPRYLIKTRGQQVTLSCSPISGHRSVSWYQQTPGQGLQFLFEYFSETQRNKGNFPGRFSGRQFSNSRSEMNVSTLELGDSALYLCASSETSATYEQYFGPGTRLTVT.

The CDR3 DNA reads as TGTGCCAGCGCGTCCGGGACTAGCGTATCTGGGGCCAACGTCCTGACTTTC. Its protein is CASASGTSVSGANVLTF. This chain connects TRBV18 to TRBJ2-6; 10 bases match TRBD2. CDR1 and CDR2 from the germline V gene are KGHSH and LQKENI. CDR3 size: 17 residues. V lost 8 bases and J lost 1; bases outside the gene matches: 8.

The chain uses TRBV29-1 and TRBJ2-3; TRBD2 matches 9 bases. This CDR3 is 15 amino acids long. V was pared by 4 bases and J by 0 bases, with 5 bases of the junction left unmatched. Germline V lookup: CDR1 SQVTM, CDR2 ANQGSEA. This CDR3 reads CSVVLAGGSTDTQYF. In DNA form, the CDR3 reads TGCAGCGTTGTCCTGGCGGGAGGGAGCACAGATACGCAGTATTTT.

CDR3 bases: TGTGCTCATTCCGGGGCTAGCGGGAACACAGATACGCAGTATTTT. It yields the protein CAHSGASGNTDTQYF. The chain is built from TRBV30 and TRBJ2-3, with TRBD2 identical over 9 bases. This CDR3 region has 15 residues. Germline assignment: CDR1 GTSNPN and CDR2 SVGIG (reference sequence). Combining the CDR3 with reference TRBV30 and TRBJ2-3 gives the whole variable domain SQTIHQWPATLVQPVGSPLSLECTVEGTSNPNLYWYRQAAGRGLQLLFYSVGIGQISSEVPQNLSASRPQDRQFILSSKKLLLSDSGFYLCAHSGASGNTDTQYFGPGTRLTVL.

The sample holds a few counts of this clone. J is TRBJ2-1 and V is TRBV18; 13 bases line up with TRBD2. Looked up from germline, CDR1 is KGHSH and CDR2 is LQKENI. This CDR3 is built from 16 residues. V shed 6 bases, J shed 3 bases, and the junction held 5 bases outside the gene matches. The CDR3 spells CASSRGLAGVYNEQFF. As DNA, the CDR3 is TGTGCCAGCTCCCGAGGACTAGCGGGAGTCTACAATGAGCAGTTCTTC.

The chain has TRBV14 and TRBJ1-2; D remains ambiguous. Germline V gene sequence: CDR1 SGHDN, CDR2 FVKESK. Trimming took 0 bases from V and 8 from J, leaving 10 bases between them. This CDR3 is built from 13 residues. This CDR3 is CASSQDREQGYTF. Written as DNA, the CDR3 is TGTGCCAGCAGCCAAGACCGGGAACAAGGCTACACCTTC.

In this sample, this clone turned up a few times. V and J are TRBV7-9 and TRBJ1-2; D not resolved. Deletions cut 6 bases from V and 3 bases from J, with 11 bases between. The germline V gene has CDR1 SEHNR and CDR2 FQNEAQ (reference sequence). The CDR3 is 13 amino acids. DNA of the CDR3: TGTGCCAGCAGTTTCGACACGGACTATGGCTACACCTTC. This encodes CASSFDTDYGYTF.

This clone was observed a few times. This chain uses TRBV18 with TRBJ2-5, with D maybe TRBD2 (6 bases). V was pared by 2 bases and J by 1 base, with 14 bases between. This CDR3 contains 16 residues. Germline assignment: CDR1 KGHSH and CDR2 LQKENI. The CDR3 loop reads CASSPIGTGSQETQYF. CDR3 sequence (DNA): TGTGCCAGCTCACCAATAGGAACCGGGAGCCAAGAGACCCAGTACTTC.

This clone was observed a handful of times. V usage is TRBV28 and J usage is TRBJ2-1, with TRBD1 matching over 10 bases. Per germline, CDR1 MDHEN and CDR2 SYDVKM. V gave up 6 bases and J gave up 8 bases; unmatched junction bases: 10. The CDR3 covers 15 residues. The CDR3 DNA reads TGTGCCAGCAGCCTACCGGGACAGGGGATCTATGAGCAGTTCTTC. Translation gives CASSLPGQGIYEQFF.